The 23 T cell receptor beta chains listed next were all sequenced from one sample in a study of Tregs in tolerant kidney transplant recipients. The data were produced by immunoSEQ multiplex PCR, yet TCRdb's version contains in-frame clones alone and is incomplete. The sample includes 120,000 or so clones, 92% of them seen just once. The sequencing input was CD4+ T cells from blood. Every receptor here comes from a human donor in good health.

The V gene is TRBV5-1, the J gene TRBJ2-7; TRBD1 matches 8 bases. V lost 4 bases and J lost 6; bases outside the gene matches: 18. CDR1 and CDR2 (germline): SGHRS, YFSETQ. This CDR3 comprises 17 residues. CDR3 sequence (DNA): TGCGCCAGCAGCCTCTCGGGGGACAGGCCGATCTTCCGCGAGCAGTACTTC. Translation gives CASSLSGDRPIFREQYF.

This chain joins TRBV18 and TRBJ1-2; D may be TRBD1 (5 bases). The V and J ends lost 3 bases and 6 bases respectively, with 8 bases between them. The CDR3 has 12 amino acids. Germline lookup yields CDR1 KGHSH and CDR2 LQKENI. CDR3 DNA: TGTGCCAGCTCACCGGTGGGGGATGGCTACACCTTC. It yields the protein CASSPVGDGYTF. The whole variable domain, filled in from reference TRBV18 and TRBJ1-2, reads NAGVMQNPRHLVRRRGQEARLRCSPMKGHSHVYWYRQLPEEGLKFMVYLQKENIIDESGMPKERFSAEFPKEGPSILRIQQVVRGDSAAYFCASSPVGDGYTFGSGTRLTVV.

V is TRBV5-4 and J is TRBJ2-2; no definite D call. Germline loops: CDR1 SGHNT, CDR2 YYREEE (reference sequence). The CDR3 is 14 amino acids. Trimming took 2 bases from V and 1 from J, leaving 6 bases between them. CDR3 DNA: TGTGCCAGCAGCTTATATCTGAACACCGGGGAGCTGTTTTTT. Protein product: CASSLYLNTGELFF.

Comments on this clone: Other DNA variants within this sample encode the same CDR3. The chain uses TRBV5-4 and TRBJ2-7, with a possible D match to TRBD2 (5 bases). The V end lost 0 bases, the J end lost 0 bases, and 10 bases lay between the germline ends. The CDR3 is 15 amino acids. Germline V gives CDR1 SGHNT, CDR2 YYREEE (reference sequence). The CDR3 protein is CASSLGGQSSYEQYF. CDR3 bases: TGTGCCAGCAGCTTGGGAGGGCAAAGCTCCTACGAGCAGTACTTC.

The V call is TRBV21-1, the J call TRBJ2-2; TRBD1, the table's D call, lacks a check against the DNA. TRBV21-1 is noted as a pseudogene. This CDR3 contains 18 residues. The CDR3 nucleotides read TGTGCCAGCAGCAAAGGTCAGTCTCGACACCCGAACACCGGGGAGCTGTTTTTT. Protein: CASSKGQSRHPNTGELFF.

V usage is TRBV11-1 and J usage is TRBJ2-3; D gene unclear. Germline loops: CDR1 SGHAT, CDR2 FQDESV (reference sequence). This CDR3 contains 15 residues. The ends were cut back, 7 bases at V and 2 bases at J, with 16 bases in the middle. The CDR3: CASTLTSGPTDTQYF. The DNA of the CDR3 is TGTGCCAGCACCCTAACTTCGGGCCCCACAGATACGCAGTATTTT.

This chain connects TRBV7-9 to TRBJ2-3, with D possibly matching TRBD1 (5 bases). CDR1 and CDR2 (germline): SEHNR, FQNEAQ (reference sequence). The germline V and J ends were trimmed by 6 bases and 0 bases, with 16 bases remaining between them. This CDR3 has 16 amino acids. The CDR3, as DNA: TGTGCCAGCAGTTTAAGACAGTTACTTAGCACAGATACGCAGTATTTT. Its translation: CASSLRQLLSTDTQYF.

The CDR3, as DNA: TGTGCCAGCAGTCCGACGGTTAACTATGGCTACACCTTC. Translation gives CASSPTVNYGYTF. The chain is built from TRBV6-5 and TRBJ1-2; D remains ambiguous. V was clipped by 5 bases and J by 1 base, with 8 bases between them. The germline V gene has CDR1 MNHEY and CDR2 SVGAGI. The length of the CDR3 is 13 residues.

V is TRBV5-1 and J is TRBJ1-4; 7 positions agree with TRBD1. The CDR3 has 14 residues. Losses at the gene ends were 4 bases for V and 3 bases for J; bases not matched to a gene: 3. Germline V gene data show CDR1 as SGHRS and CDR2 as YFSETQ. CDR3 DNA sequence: TGCGCCAGCAGCCCCGGGACAGCTAATGAAAAACTGTTTTTT. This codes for CASSPGTANEKLFF.

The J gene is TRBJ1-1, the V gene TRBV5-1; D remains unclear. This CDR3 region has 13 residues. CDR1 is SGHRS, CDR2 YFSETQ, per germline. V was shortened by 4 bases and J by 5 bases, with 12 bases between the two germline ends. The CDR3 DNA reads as TGCGCCAGCAGCACGGACGGATCGACTGAAGCTTTCTTT. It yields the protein CASSTDGSTEAFF.

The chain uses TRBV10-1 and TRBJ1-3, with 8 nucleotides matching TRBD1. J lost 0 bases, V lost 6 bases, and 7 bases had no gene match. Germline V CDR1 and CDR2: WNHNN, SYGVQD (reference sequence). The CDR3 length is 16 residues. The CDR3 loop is CASRRTGWNSGNTIYF. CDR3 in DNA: TGCGCCAGCAGAAGGACAGGGTGGAACTCTGGAAACACCATATATTTT.

CDR3 nucleotide sequence: TGTGCCAGCAGGGAGCGGGAGGGTCTAGGTAATGAGCAGTTCTTC. Encoded protein: CASREREGLGNEQFF. The V gene is TRBV2, the J gene TRBJ2-1; 10 nucleotides align to TRBD2. CDR1 and CDR2 (germline): SNHLY, FYNNEI. Trimming at V came to 6 bases and at J to 7 bases, leaving 9 bases not matched to a gene. The CDR3 length is 15 residues.

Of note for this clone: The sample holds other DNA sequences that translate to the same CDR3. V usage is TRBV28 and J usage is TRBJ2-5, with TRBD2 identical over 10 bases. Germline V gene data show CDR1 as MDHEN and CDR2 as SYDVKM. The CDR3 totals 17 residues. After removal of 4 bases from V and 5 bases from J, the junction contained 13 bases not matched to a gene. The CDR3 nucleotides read TGTGCCAGCAGTTCCCGTGGTAGCGGGAGGCCAGGGGAGACCCAGTACTTC. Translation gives CASSSRGSGRPGETQYF.

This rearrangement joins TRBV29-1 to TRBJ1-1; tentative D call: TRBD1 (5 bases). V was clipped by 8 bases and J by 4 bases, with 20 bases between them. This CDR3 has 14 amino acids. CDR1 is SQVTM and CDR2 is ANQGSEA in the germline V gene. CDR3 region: CSLTMTGPGTEAFF. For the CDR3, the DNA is TGCAGCCTGACGATGACGGGGCCGGGCACTGAAGCTTTCTTT.

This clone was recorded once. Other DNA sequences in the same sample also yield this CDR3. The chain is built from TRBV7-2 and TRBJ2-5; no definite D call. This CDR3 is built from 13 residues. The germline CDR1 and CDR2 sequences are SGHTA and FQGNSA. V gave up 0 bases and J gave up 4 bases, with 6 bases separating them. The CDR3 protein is CASSLAGSETQYF. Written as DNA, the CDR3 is TGTGCCAGCAGCTTAGCGGGGTCAGAGACCCAGTACTTC.

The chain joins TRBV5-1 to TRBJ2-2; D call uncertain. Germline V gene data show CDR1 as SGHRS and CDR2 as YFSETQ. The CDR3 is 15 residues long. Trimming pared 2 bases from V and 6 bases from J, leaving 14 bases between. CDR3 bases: TGCGCCAGCAGCTTACGTGGTTTCGGGCCCGGGGAGCTGTTTTTT. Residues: CASSLRGFGPGELFF.

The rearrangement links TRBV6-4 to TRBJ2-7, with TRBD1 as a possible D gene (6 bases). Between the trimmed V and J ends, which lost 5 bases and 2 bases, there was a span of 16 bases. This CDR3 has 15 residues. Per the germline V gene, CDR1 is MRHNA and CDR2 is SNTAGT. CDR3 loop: CASSPPSRGPYEQYF. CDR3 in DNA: TGTGCCAGCAGTCCCCCCAGCAGGGGTCCCTACGAGCAGTACTTC.

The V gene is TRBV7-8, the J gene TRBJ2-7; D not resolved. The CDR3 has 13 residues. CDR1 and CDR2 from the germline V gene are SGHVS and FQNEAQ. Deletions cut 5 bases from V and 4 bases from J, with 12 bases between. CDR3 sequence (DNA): TGTGCCAGCAGCGCCACTATCCAGTACGAGCAGTACTTC. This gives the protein CASSATIQYEQYF.

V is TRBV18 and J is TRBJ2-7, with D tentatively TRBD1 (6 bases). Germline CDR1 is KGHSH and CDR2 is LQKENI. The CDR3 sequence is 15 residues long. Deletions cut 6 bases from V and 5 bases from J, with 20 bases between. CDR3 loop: CASSPQRGGRNEQYF. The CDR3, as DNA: TGTGCCAGCTCGCCCCAGAGAGGGGGTAGAAACGAGCAGTACTTC.

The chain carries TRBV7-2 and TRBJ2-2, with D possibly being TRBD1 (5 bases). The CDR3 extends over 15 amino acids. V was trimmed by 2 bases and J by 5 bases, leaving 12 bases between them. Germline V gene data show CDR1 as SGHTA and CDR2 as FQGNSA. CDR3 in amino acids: CASSLISGSTGELFF. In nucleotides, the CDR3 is TGTGCCAGCAGCTTAATTTCAGGGTCAACCGGGGAGCTGTTTTTT.

CDR3 sequence reads: CASSADGARPYEQYF. CDR3 coding DNA: TGTGCCAGCAGCGCCGACGGTGCTAGGCCCTACGAGCAGTACTTC. The chain uses TRBV9 and TRBJ2-7; D gene ambiguous. From germline, CDR1 is SGDLS and CDR2 YYNGEE. Trimming stripped 3 bases from V and 2 bases from J, with 15 bases between. The CDR3 runs to 15 residues.

The CDR3 reads CASSLNTGELFF. As DNA, the CDR3 is TGTGCCAGCAGCCTCAACACCGGGGAGCTGTTTTTT. This chain uses TRBV11-3 with TRBJ2-2, with D hard to call. CDR1 is SGHNT and CDR2 is YENEEA in the germline V gene. CDR3 length equals 12 residues. Trimming pared 5 bases from V and 2 bases from J, leaving 3 bases between. Combining the CDR3 with reference TRBV11-3 and TRBJ2-2 gives the whole variable domain EAGVVQSPRYKIIEKKQPVAFWCNPISGHNTLYWYLQNLGQGPELLIRYENEEAVDDSQLPKDRFSAERLKGVDSTLKIQPAELGDSAVYLCASSLNTGELFFGEGSRLTVL.

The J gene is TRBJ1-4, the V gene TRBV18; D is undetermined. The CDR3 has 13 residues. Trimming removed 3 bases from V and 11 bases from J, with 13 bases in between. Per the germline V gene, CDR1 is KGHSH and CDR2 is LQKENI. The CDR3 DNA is TGTGCCAGCTCACCTCTCGGCGAGGGTAAACTGTTTTTT. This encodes CASSPLGEGKLFF.